These 25 T cell receptor beta chains were sequenced from one sample in a study of beta chain features in type 1 diabetes. No antigen has been identified for these receptors. General study points: Moderately but significantly shorter TCRB CDR3s were found in Type 1 diabetes patients in all four CD4+ subsets.

TCRB transcripts that were expressed got sequenced, as all of the isolated RNA had been reverse transcribed. Data came from immunoSEQ multiplex PCR; TCRdb stores just in-frame clones and leaves some out. This sample has 230,000 or so clones; 16% occur once, and the top ten carry approximately 0.081%. Sequencing was performed on naive CD4+ T cells from blood. The receptors shown here come from a man under 40 with type 1 diabetes.

This sequence joins TRBV15 and TRBJ2-7, with no clear D. Germline loops: CDR1 LNHNV, CDR2 YYDKDF (reference sequence). V was trimmed by 1 base and J by 0 bases, leaving 7 bases between them. The length of the CDR3 is 14 residues. The CDR3 sequence: CATSRVSDSYEQYF. CDR3 nucleotide sequence: TGTGCCACCAGCAGAGTCTCTGACTCCTACGAGCAGTACTTC.

The sample holds a few counts of this clone. V and J are TRBV9 and TRBJ2-3; weak D call: TRBD1 (5 bases). CDR3 size: 15 residues. The V gene lost 3 bases and the J gene lost 2 bases, with 13 bases spanning the gap. The germline V gene encodes CDR1 SGDLS and CDR2 YYNGEE. This CDR3 is CASSAGRGATDTQYF. CDR3 bases: TGTGCCAGCAGCGCCGGCCGTGGGGCCACAGATACGCAGTATTTT. Filled out from reference TRBV9 and TRBJ2-3, the complete variable domain reads DSGVTQTPKHLITATGQRVTLRCSPRSGDLSVYWYQQSLDQGLQFLIQYYNGEERAKGNILERFSAQQFPDLHSELNLSSLELGDSALYFCASSAGRGATDTQYFGPGTRLTVL.

On this clone itself: This sequence may be a read error, since a much larger clone differs from it by one base. The identical CDR3 is also encoded by other nucleotide sequences in the sample. The chain uses TRBV7-9 and TRBJ2-3; D gene ambiguous. This CDR3 is built from 13 residues. Trimming pared 0 bases from V and 3 bases from J, leaving 4 bases between. Looked up from germline, CDR1 is SEHNR and CDR2 is FQNEAQ (reference sequence). The DNA for the CDR3 is TGTGCCAGCAGCTTAGCGAGGACAGATACGCAGTATTTT. Its translation is CASSLARTDTQYF. The full variable domain, completed using reference TRBV7-9 and TRBJ2-3, is DTGVSQNPRHKITKRGQNVTFRCDPISEHNRLYWYRQTLGQGPEFLTYFQNEAQLEKSRLLSDRFSAERPKGSFSTLEIQRTEQGDSAMYLCASSLARTDTQYFGPGTRLTVL.

This clone was detected only a few times. The chain carries TRBV7-2 and TRBJ2-3; 12 bases fit TRBD2. V gave up 5 bases and J gave up 3 bases; unmatched junction bases: 6. The V gene's germline CDR1 is SGHTA and CDR2 FQGNSA. The CDR3 runs 16 residues. The CDR3 sequence is CASSPRTSGITDTQYF. DNA of the CDR3: TGTGCCAGCAGCCCCCGGACTAGCGGGATAACAGATACGCAGTATTTT.

This rearrangement joins TRBV7-2 to TRBJ2-1; 9 bases are shared with TRBD1. CDR3 length equals 16 residues. Germline CDR1 reads SGHTA; CDR2 reads FQGNSA. The V gene end was trimmed by 5 bases and the J gene end by 5 bases; junction bases not matched to a gene: 10. The CDR3, as DNA: TGTGCCAGCAGCCGCAACAGGGGGCGAGGGGACAATGAGCAGTTCTTC. It encodes CASSRNRGRGDNEQFF. The entire variable domain, with the rest obtained from reference TRBV7-2 and TRBJ2-1, is as follows: GAGVSQSPSNKVTEKGKDVELRCDPISGHTALYWYRQSLGQGLEFLIYFQGNSAPDKSGLPSDRFSAERTGGSVSTLTIQRTQQEDSAVYLCASSRNRGRGDNEQFFGPGTRLTVL.

This clone was detected a few times. This chain uses TRBV7-9 with TRBJ2-5; D may be TRBD1 or TRBD2 (5 bases each). This CDR3 is built from 14 residues. Germline V CDR1 and CDR2: SEHNR, FQNEAQ (reference sequence). With 5 bases removed from V and 10 bases from J, the gap between germline ends came to 20 bases. Written as DNA, the CDR3 is TGTGCCAGCAGCCGGGGACCTCGAAGCGAATACCAGTACTTC. Its translation is CASSRGPRSEYQYF.

This clone was detected a few times. This chain joins TRBV30 and TRBJ2-5; D might be TRBD2 (7 bases). The CDR3 sequence is 12 residues long. The germline CDR1 and CDR2 sequences are GTSNPN and SVGIG (reference sequence). Trimming cost V 5 bases and J 5 bases, with 12 bases left between them. The CDR3 DNA sequence: TGTGCCTGGCTACAGGGAGGGGAGACCCAGTACTTC. This sequence encodes CAWLQGGETQYF.

The V and J genes are TRBV25-1 and TRBJ1-4; 9 positions match TRBD1. The CDR3 runs to 17 residues. V trimming: 1 base; J trimming: 8 bases; junction bases outside the gene matches: 11. Germline CDR1 is MGHDK and CDR2 is SYGVNS. Written as DNA, the CDR3 is TGTGCCAGCAGTGAATTTGGGGCGGGGACAGGGATGGAAAAACTGTTTTTT. Amino acids: CASSEFGAGTGMEKLFF.

The chain couples TRBV7-8 to TRBJ2-3, with D possibly TRBD1 on 5 matching bases. Germline CDR1 reads SGHVS; CDR2 reads FQNEAQ. Trimming shortened V by 3 bases and J by 4 bases, and 8 bases separated the two germline ends. The length of the CDR3 is 13 residues. The CDR3 region has the DNA TGTGCCAGCAGCTTTACAGGAGCAGATACGCAGTATTTT. This translates into CASSFTGADTQYF.

The V and J genes are TRBV30 and TRBJ1-3; no clear D. This CDR3 is built from 15 residues. The V and J ends lost 0 bases and 0 bases respectively, with 9 bases between them. CDR1 is GTSNPN, CDR2 SVGIG, per germline (reference sequence). The CDR3 spells CAWSVTGISGNTIYF. CDR3 nucleotides: TGTGCCTGGAGTGTAACTGGTATCTCTGGAAACACCATATATTTT.

V is TRBV7-2 and J is TRBJ2-3; D is unclear. V lost 2 bases, J lost 3 bases, and 6 bases lay in between. There are 13 residues in the CDR3. Germline values: CDR1 SGHTA, CDR2 FQGNSA. The CDR3 nucleotides are TGTGCCAGCAGCTTATTGCGGACAGATACGCAGTATTTT. It yields the protein CASSLLRTDTQYF.

Only a few counts were recorded for this clone. The chain links TRBV5-1 to TRBJ2-1; no clear D. V was trimmed by 0 bases and J by 3 bases, leaving 7 bases between them. Germline CDR1 SGHRS, CDR2 YFSETQ. The CDR3 consists of 14 residues. CDR3: CASSLGALYNEQFF. The CDR3 DNA follows: TGCGCCAGCAGCTTGGGGGCTCTCTACAATGAGCAGTTCTTC.

This clone has a handful of counts. V is TRBV10-3 and J is TRBJ2-4; TRBD1 might be the D (6 bases). Germline-derived CDR1 and CDR2 are ENHRY and SYGVKD. This CDR3 has 16 residues. Trimming shortened V by 3 bases and J by 7 bases, and 19 bases separated the two germline ends. CDR3 bases: TGTGCCATCAGTGACTGGGGGCAGGATGATATGAACATTCAGTACTTC. It encodes CAISDWGQDDMNIQYF.

The rearrangement links TRBV7-9 to TRBJ2-7; no reliable D call. V shed 5 bases and J shed 3 bases, with 14 bases lying between them. The CDR3 has 14 residues. Per the germline V gene, CDR1 is SEHNR and CDR2 is FQNEAQ (reference sequence). CDR3 in DNA: TGTGCCAGCAGCCCCCTAGAAAGTAGCTACGAGCAGTACTTC. Protein sequence: CASSPLESSYEQYF.

The rearrangement links TRBV4-3 to TRBJ2-1; either TRBD1 or TRBD2 may fit D (5 bases each). This CDR3 is built from 16 residues. Germline CDR1 LGHNA, CDR2 YSLEER. With 1 base removed from V and 0 bases from J, the gap between germline ends came to 10 bases. The CDR3 coding sequence is TGCGCCAGCAGCCAAGCCGAGGGGAGCTCCTACAATGAGCAGTTCTTC. Its translation is CASSQAEGSSYNEQFF.

The rearrangement uses TRBV4-2 and TRBJ2-7, with D possibly matching TRBD2 (6 bases). Germline V gene lookup returns CDR1 LGHNA and CDR2 YNFKEQ. The V gene lost 4 bases and the J gene lost 0 bases, with 19 bases spanning the gap. The CDR3 runs to 17 residues. CDR3 sequence: CASSRESGRTSSYEQYF. In nucleotides, the CDR3 is TGTGCCAGCAGCCGTGAGAGCGGGCGGACGAGCTCCTACGAGCAGTACTTC.

This clone showed up just a few times. This chain connects TRBV30 to TRBJ1-4; TRBD1 is a possible D gene (6 bases). The length of the CDR3 is 13 residues. Per the germline V gene, CDR1 is GTSNPN and CDR2 is SVGIG (reference sequence). V was pared by 0 bases and J by 4 bases, with 6 bases between. Here the CDR3 DNA reads TGTGCCTGGAGTGTACAGGGTAATGAAAAACTGTTTTTT. It encodes CAWSVQGNEKLFF.

The CDR3 DNA sequence: TGTGCCAGCAGTGCTAGCGGCCTCACAGATACGCAGTATTTT. It translates to CASSASGLTDTQYF. The gene calls are TRBV28 and TRBJ2-3; 7 bases are a match to TRBD2. Germline assignment: CDR1 MDHEN and CDR2 SYDVKM. CDR3 length equals 14 residues. V lost 5 bases to trimming and J lost 2 bases; unmatched junction nucleotides: 4.

This chain links TRBV7-9 with TRBJ2-4, with 7 bases matching TRBD1. The CDR3 runs to 14 residues. J gave up 3 bases and V 3 bases, and 2 bases lay outside the gene matches. Looked up from germline, CDR1 is SEHNR and CDR2 is FQNEAQ (reference sequence). CDR3 sequence reads: CASSFTGDKNIQYF. The CDR3 nucleotides are TGTGCCAGCAGCTTTACAGGGGACAAAAACATTCAGTACTTC.

The chain carries TRBV7-3 and TRBJ2-1; no reliable D call. CDR1 and CDR2 from the germline V gene are SGHTA and FQGTGA. CDR3 length equals 13 residues. V was shortened by 1 base and J by 4 bases, with 5 bases between the two germline ends. The CDR3 region is CASSLMGYNEQFF. The DNA for the CDR3 is TGTGCCAGCAGCTTAATGGGGTACAATGAGCAGTTCTTC.

V is TRBV20-1 and J is TRBJ2-1; unclear D gene. Germline lookup yields CDR1 DFQATT and CDR2 SNEGSKA (reference sequence). CDR3 length: 11 residues. Deletions cut 1 base from V and 10 bases from J, with 8 bases between. The DNA of the CDR3 is TGCAGTGCTAGAGGAAATAGGGAGCAGTTCTTC. It codes for CSARGNREQFF.

The chain employs TRBV28 and TRBJ2-1; D is tentatively TRBD1 or TRBD2 (5 bases each). Germline V CDR1 and CDR2: MDHEN, SYDVKM. Deletions cut 6 bases from V and 5 bases from J, with 17 bases between. The CDR3 has 15 residues. CDR3 loop: CASRHGASVNNEQFF. CDR3 nucleotide sequence: TGTGCCAGCAGGCACGGGGCCTCGGTAAACAATGAGCAGTTCTTC.

This clone has a handful of counts. V is TRBV15 and J is TRBJ2-1; tentatively, D is TRBD2 (6 bases). V was clipped by 7 bases and J by 4 bases, with 11 bases between them. CDR1 and CDR2 from the germline V gene are LNHNV and YYDKDF (reference sequence). This CDR3 spans 13 amino acids. CDR3 sequence reads: CATTLGLYNEQFF. The CDR3 DNA is TGTGCCACCACCTTGGGACTGTACAATGAGCAGTTCTTC.

This chain uses TRBV4-2 with TRBJ2-3, with D possibly matching TRBD2 (5 bases). Germline CDR1 LGHNA, CDR2 YNFKEQ. V was pared by 1 base and J by 5 bases, with 16 bases between. The CDR3 runs 16 residues. The CDR3 spells CASSQALAASQDTQYF. The CDR3 nucleotides are TGTGCCAGCAGCCAAGCCCTAGCAGCTAGTCAAGATACGCAGTATTTT.

This clone occurred a few times. The chain recombines TRBV5-1 with TRBJ2-7, with D possibly TRBD2 on 6 matching bases. Per germline, CDR1 SGHRS and CDR2 YFSETQ. The CDR3 sequence is 14 residues long. Trimming cost V 0 bases and J 4 bases, with 11 bases left between them. CDR3 in DNA: TGCGCCAGCAGCTTGGATACGGGGAGGTACGAGCAGTACTTC. Translation: CASSLDTGRYEQYF.